Listed below are T cell receptor beta chains from one sample, sequenced in a study of patients and donors after allogeneic stem cell transplantation. TCRdb recomputed calls from the RT-PCR reads with MiXCR, one row per CDR3 protein. Among hundreds of thousands of distinct CDR3 sequences, approximately 16% were seen once, and the ten largest hold just over 7%. Input material: blood, either unsorted or a sorted T cell fraction (not recorded which). These receptors originate from a human donor who was either an allogeneic HSCT recipient or a stem cell or donor lymphocyte infusion donor (not recorded which). It is not recorded whose cells these are; they may come from a transplant donor. Both conserved end residues are part of each CDR3. D genes are given only for firm matches. Only part of the rows carry a size: once, few, many, or a class if the clone is expanded.

CDR3 protein: CSASYPGGYQPQHF
CDR3 DNA: TGCAGTGCTAGCTATCCAGGGGGGTACCAGCCCCAGCATTTT
V gene: TRBV20-1
D gene: TRBD1
clone size: -
J gene: TRBJ1-5

CDR3 protein: CATSRERFGGNNEQFF
CDR3 DNA: TGTGCCACCAGCAGAGAACGGTTTGGGGGGAACAATGAGCAGTTCTTC
V gene: TRBV15
D gene: -
clone size: few
J gene: TRBJ2-1

CDR3 protein: CASSTRAGQGNTEAFF
CDR3 DNA: TGCGCCAGCAGCACACGCGCCGGACAGGGAAACACTGAAGCTTTCTTT
V gene: TRBV5-1
D gene: TRBD1
clone size: many
J gene: TRBJ1-1

CDR3 protein: CASSQDSIPGQGFFDTQYF
CDR3 DNA: TGCGCCAGCAGCCAAGACTCAATTCCGGGACAGGGTTTCTTTGATACGCAGTATTTT
V gene: TRBV4-3
D gene: TRBD1
clone size: -
J gene: TRBJ2-3

CDR3 protein: CASKPSGNLREQFF
CDR3 DNA: TGTGCCAGCAAGCCTAGCGGGAACCTTAGGGAGCAGTTCTTC
V gene: TRBV2
D gene: TRBD2
clone size: few
J gene: TRBJ2-1

CDR3 protein: CASSLIGQGRGEAFF
CDR3 DNA: TGTGCCAGCAGCTTAATCGGACAGGGCCGGGGGGAAGCTTTCTTT
V gene: TRBV7-3
D gene: TRBD1
clone size: -
J gene: TRBJ1-1

CDR3 protein: CASSPSQDYNSPLHF
CDR3 DNA: TGTGCCAGCAGCCCTAGCCAGGACTATAATTCACCCCTCCACTTT
V gene: TRBV9
D gene: -
clone size: -
J gene: TRBJ1-6

CDR3 protein: CASRARPGLAGSYEQYF
CDR3 DNA: TGTGCCAGCAGAGCGAGACCGGGACTAGCGGGCTCCTACGAGCAGTACTTC
V gene: TRBV2
D gene: TRBD2
clone size: -
J gene: TRBJ2-7

CDR3 protein: CAWSVDTMNGYTF
CDR3 DNA: TGTGCCTGGAGTGTCGACACTATGAATGGCTACACCTTC
V gene: TRBV30
D gene: -
clone size: -
J gene: TRBJ1-2

CDR3 protein: CSVEELGPDTQYF
CDR3 DNA: TGCAGCGTTGAAGAGTTGGGCCCGGATACGCAGTATTTT
V gene: TRBV29-1
D gene: -
clone size: -
J gene: TRBJ2-3

CDR3 protein: CASSRDGYEQYF
CDR3 DNA: TGTGCCAGCAGCCGGGACGGATACGAGCAGTACTTC
V gene: TRBV12-3/TRBV12-4
D gene: -
clone size: -
J gene: TRBJ2-7

CDR3 protein: CSSDSGTGGETQYF
CDR3 DNA: TGCAGTTCCGACTCCGGGACAGGGGGGGAGACCCAGTACTTC
V gene: TRBV20-1
D gene: TRBD1
clone size: -
J gene: TRBJ2-5

CDR3 protein: CASSETTGELFF
CDR3 DNA: TGTGCCAGCAGCGAGACCACCGGGGAGCTGTTTTTT
V gene: TRBV11-3
D gene: -
clone size: -
J gene: TRBJ2-2

CDR3 protein: CASSLRRGYEQYF
CDR3 DNA: TGCGCCAGCAGCCTTCGACGTGGGTACGAGCAGTACTTC
V gene: TRBV5-1
D gene: -
clone size: few
J gene: TRBJ2-7

CDR3 protein: CASSPSRPSSYNEQFF
CDR3 DNA: TGTGCCAGCTCACCGTCCAGGCCTAGCTCCTACAATGAGCAGTTCTTC
V gene: TRBV18
D gene: -
clone size: -
J gene: TRBJ2-1

CDR3 protein: CSARDIIGITGGYTF
CDR3 DNA: TGCAGTGCTAGAGATATTATAGGGATTACGGGTGGCTACACCTTC
V gene: TRBV20-1
D gene: -
clone size: -
J gene: TRBJ1-2

CDR3 protein: CSVSTGAKDQPQHF
CDR3 DNA: TGCAGCGTTTCCACGGGGGCGAAGGATCAGCCCCAGCATTTT
V gene: TRBV29-1
D gene: -
clone size: -
J gene: TRBJ1-5

CDR3 protein: CASSAHRGPPEAFF
CDR3 DNA: TGTGCCAGTAGTGCTCACAGGGGGCCCCCTGAAGCTTTCTTT
V gene: TRBV19
D gene: TRBD1
clone size: -
J gene: TRBJ1-1

CDR3 protein: CASTFDTGVETQYF
CDR3 DNA: TGCGCCAGCACCTTCGATACAGGGGTAGAGACCCAGTACTTC
V gene: TRBV5-1
D gene: TRBD1
clone size: -
J gene: TRBJ2-5

CDR3 protein: CATSALSVGGEQYF
CDR3 DNA: TGTGCCACCAGCGCCCTAAGCGTAGGTGGGGAGCAGTACTTC
V gene: TRBV15
D gene: -
clone size: -
J gene: TRBJ2-7

CDR3 protein: CSARLSGELFF
CDR3 DNA: TGCAGTGCTAGATTGTCCGGGGAGCTGTTTTTT
V gene: TRBV20-1
D gene: -
clone size: few
J gene: TRBJ2-2

CDR3 protein: CASSTQQGWISYGYTF
CDR3 DNA: TGTGCCAGCAGTACTCAACAGGGGTGGATATCCTATGGCTACACCTTC
V gene: TRBV12-3/TRBV12-4
D gene: TRBD1
clone size: -
J gene: TRBJ1-2

CDR3 protein: CASSSPSDRGRPGELFF
CDR3 DNA: TGTGCCAGCAGCTCGCCATCGGACAGGGGGCGGCCCGGGGAGCTGTTTTTT
V gene: TRBV12-3/TRBV12-4
D gene: TRBD1
clone size: -
J gene: TRBJ2-2

CDR3 protein: CAWRDYYNEQFF
CDR3 DNA: TGTGCCTGGAGGGACTACTACAATGAGCAGTTCTTC
V gene: TRBV30
D gene: -
clone size: -
J gene: TRBJ2-1

CDR3 protein: CASSLSGPSNEQFF
CDR3 DNA: TGTGCCAGCAGCTTATCGGGACCGTCGAATGAGCAGTTCTTC
V gene: TRBV7-6
D gene: -
clone size: few
J gene: TRBJ2-1

CDR3 protein: CASSYGERERALYNEQFF
CDR3 DNA: TGTGCCAGCAGTTACGGCGAGAGAGAGCGGGCTCTCTACAATGAGCAGTTCTTC
V gene: TRBV6-5
D gene: -
clone size: -
J gene: TRBJ2-1

CDR3 protein: CASSFRDPAYEQYF
CDR3 DNA: TGTGCCAGCAGCTTTCGGGACCCCGCCTACGAGCAGTACTTC
V gene: TRBV7-8
D gene: -
clone size: -
J gene: TRBJ2-7

CDR3 protein: CASSGFQNTEAFF
CDR3 DNA: TGCGCCAGCAGCGGGTTCCAGAACACTGAAGCTTTCTTT
V gene: TRBV4-1
D gene: -
clone size: few
J gene: TRBJ1-1

CDR3 protein: CASSGQGGTGELFF
CDR3 DNA: TGTGCCAGCTCCGGACAGGGTGGCACCGGGGAGCTGTTTTTT
V gene: TRBV6-1
D gene: TRBD1
clone size: few
J gene: TRBJ2-2

CDR3 protein: CASSLRHISYEQYF
CDR3 DNA: TGCGCCAGCAGCTTACGGCATATCTCCTACGAGCAGTACTTC
V gene: TRBV5-1
D gene: -
clone size: few
J gene: TRBJ2-7

CDR3 protein: CASSQGPGGNQPQHF
CDR3 DNA: TGTGCCAGCAGCCAGGGTCCCGGAGGCAATCAGCCCCAGCATTTT
V gene: TRBV9
D gene: -
clone size: -
J gene: TRBJ1-5

CDR3 protein: CASSDRSGTASGNTIYF
CDR3 DNA: TGTGCCAGCAGTGACAGATCCGGGACAGCCTCTGGAAACACCATATATTTT
V gene: TRBV25-1
D gene: TRBD1
clone size: few
J gene: TRBJ1-3

CDR3 protein: CASSPRTSGGKTDTQYF
CDR3 DNA: TGTGCCAGCAGCCCCAGGACTAGCGGGGGGAAGACAGATACGCAGTATTTT
V gene: TRBV7-2
D gene: TRBD2
clone size: few
J gene: TRBJ2-3

CDR3 protein: CATVGTRAFF
CDR3 DNA: TGTGCCACAGTCGGGACTAGAGCTTTCTTT
V gene: TRBV25-1
D gene: -
clone size: -
J gene: TRBJ1-1

CDR3 protein: CASSSTSEQYF
CDR3 DNA: TGTGCCAGCAGTTCTACTTCCGAGCAGTACTTC
V gene: TRBV28
D gene: -
clone size: few
J gene: TRBJ2-7

CDR3 protein: CASTIRGQVNQPQHF
CDR3 DNA: TGTGCCAGCACCATACGGGGACAGGTAAATCAGCCCCAGCATTTT
V gene: TRBV7-9
D gene: TRBD1
clone size: few
J gene: TRBJ1-5

CDR3 protein: CASSSRDQTFRSNQPQHF
CDR3 DNA: TGTGCCAGTAGTTCCCGGGACCAAACGTTTAGGAGCAATCAGCCCCAGCATTTT
V gene: TRBV19
D gene: -
clone size: -
J gene: TRBJ1-5

CDR3 protein: CATRSDRDKNCTF
CDR3 DNA: TGTGCCACCAGATCAGACAGGGACAAGAATTGCACCTTC
V gene: TRBV24-1
D gene: TRBD1
clone size: -
J gene: TRBJ1-2

CDR3 protein: CASSPVPTYEQYF
CDR3 DNA: TGTGCCAGCTCACCCGTACCAACCTACGAGCAGTACTTC
V gene: TRBV18
D gene: -
clone size: few
J gene: TRBJ2-7

CDR3 protein: CASSLDSGRNSPLHF
CDR3 DNA: TGTGCCAGCAGCTTGGATTCGGGCAGGAATTCACCCCTCCACTTT
V gene: TRBV5-4
D gene: -
clone size: few
J gene: TRBJ1-6